This passage covers 4 T cell receptor beta chains from one sample sequenced in a study of response to subunit inactivated influenza vaccine. TCRdb processed the RT-PCR reads anew with MiXCR; each CDR3 protein has one entry. The data contain 600,000 to 850,000 distinct CDR3 sequences, approximately 15% of them singletons. The sequences come from PBMCs from blood, collected 14 to 15 days before vaccination. The receptor source for this set is a man in his fifties or sixties who received an inactivated influenza vaccine.

The chain uses TRBV4-3 and TRBJ1-1; possibly TRBD1 for D (5 bases). The germline V and J ends were trimmed by 7 bases and 1 base, with 16 bases remaining between them. The CDR3 spans 15 residues. From germline, CDR1 is LGHNA and CDR2 YSLEER. CDR3 protein: CASTPVGAGNTEAFF. CDR3 nucleotide sequence: TGCGCCAGCACCCCGGTAGGGGCCGGGAACACTGAAGCTTTCTTT.

A remark on this clonotype: One end of the junction is discordant with germline, which a read error may explain. The chain has TRBV30 and TRBJ2-2; 7 bases align to TRBD1. CDR3 size: 15 residues. Per the germline V gene, CDR1 is GTSNPN and CDR2 is SVGIG (reference sequence). The CDR3 bases are TGTGCCTGGAGGAACAGGGGCGCGAACACCGGGGAGCTGTCTTTT. As protein: CAWRNRGANTGELSF.

The rearrangement joins TRBV20-1 to TRBJ2-7; 9 positions match TRBD1. From germline, CDR1 is DFQATT and CDR2 SNEGSKA (reference sequence). V shed 2 bases and J 6 bases; nucleotides not matched to a gene: 11. The CDR3 sequence is 15 residues long. The CDR3 loop is CSARPPGQGFSEQYF. The DNA for the CDR3 is TGCAGTGCTAGACCCCCGGGACAGGGTTTCTCCGAGCAGTACTTC.

The chain employs TRBV20-1 and TRBJ2-7; D is ambiguous. CDR3 length: 15 residues. V was cut by 0 bases and J by 5 bases, with 17 bases left in between. Germline-derived CDR1 and CDR2 are DFQATT and SNEGSKA (reference sequence). CDR3 sequence: CSARDLASRNNEQYF. The CDR3 DNA reads TGCAGTGCTAGAGATCTGGCTTCAAGGAACAACGAGCAGTACTTC.